What follows describes a single T cell receptor (beta chain). These data come from a study of blood T cell repertoires in COVID-19. Study summary: Sources were T cells, B-cell-depleted T cells, or PBMCs; the material itself was cDNA or gDNA.

There are 15 residues in the CDR3. V shed 5 bases, J shed 5 bases, and the junction held 10 bases outside the gene matches. Germline-derived CDR1 and CDR2 are SGHAT and FQNNGV. The table came from immunoSEQ multiplex PCR; TCRdb's copy has only in-frame clones and leaves some out. The sample has 250,000 to 350,000 clones, 75% to 90% seen once. The TCR sequence derives from a woman between 35 and 50 years old who had recovered from COVID-19. The rearrangement links TRBV11-2 to TRBJ1-2, with 8 bases that match TRBD1. Sequencing was performed on peripheral blood. CDR3 coding DNA: TGTGCCAGCAGCCCCCCCGGGACAGGAATTTATGGCTACACCTTC. Its protein product is CASSPPGTGIYGYTF.